One and the same sample provided the 12 T cell receptor beta chains below, sequenced in a study of blood T cell repertoires in COVID-19. TCRdb's table, derived via immunoSEQ multiplex PCR, lists solely in-frame clones and lacks some. The sample has 150,000 to 200,000 clones; about 89% are singletons. What was sequenced was peripheral blood. The receptors here all came from a man between 65 and 85 years old with acute or convalescent COVID-19.

This clone appeared a few times. The V call is TRBV11-2, the J call TRBJ1-1, with a possible D match to TRBD1 (6 bases). V lost 5 bases and J 5 bases, leaving 15 bases between the germline ends. The germline gives CDR1 SGHAT, CDR2 FQNNGV. The CDR3 is 14 residues long. The CDR3 spells CASSPRGGVTEAFF. The CDR3 bases are TGTGCCAGCAGCCCACGGGGGGGCGTGACTGAAGCTTTCTTT.

The J gene is TRBJ2-7, the V gene TRBV6-5, with D tentatively TRBD1 (6 bases). Germline assignment: CDR1 MNHEY and CDR2 SVGAGI. There are 14 residues in the CDR3. The V gene lost 5 bases and the J gene lost 2 bases, with 13 bases spanning the gap. CDR3 nucleotide sequence: TGTGCCAGCAGTCTTAGGACAGTCCCCTACGAGCAGTACTTC. Encoded protein: CASSLRTVPYEQYF.

V usage is TRBV5-4 and J usage is TRBJ1-1; the D gene is possibly TRBD1 (5 bases). Germline V gene sequence: CDR1 SGHNT, CDR2 YYREEE (reference sequence). The CDR3 consists of 14 residues. With 4 bases removed from V and 4 bases from J, the gap between germline ends came to 14 bases. CDR3 in amino acids: CASSAPPGVTEAFF. Written as DNA, the CDR3 is TGTGCCAGCAGCGCGCCCCCGGGGGTCACTGAAGCTTTCTTT.

The chain couples TRBV10-3 to TRBJ2-3; D gene unclear. Trimming left V 10 bases short and J 5 bases short, with 10 bases between. There are 11 residues in the CDR3. Germline V CDR1 and CDR2: ENHRY, SYGVKD. The CDR3 bases are TGTGCCACCTCGTCGGTAGATACGCAGTATTTT. Translation: CATSSVDTQYF.

A single count supports this clone. V and J are TRBV10-2 and TRBJ2-1; TRBD2 matches at 9 bases. The CDR3 length is 17 residues. Germline assignment: CDR1 WSHSY and CDR2 SAAADI. The J segment lost 7 bases and the V segment lost 3 bases, leaving 13 bases of the junction unmatched. DNA of the CDR3: TGCGCCAGCAGTGATCTAAGCGGGAGGATTGGGTTAAATGAGCAGTTCTTC. Translating it yields CASSDLSGRIGLNEQFF.

This clone was detected only a few times. The J gene is TRBJ2-1, the V gene TRBV19, with a possible D match to TRBD1 (7 bases). The length of the CDR3 is 15 residues. CDR1 is LNHDA and CDR2 is SQIVND in the germline V gene (reference sequence). V lost 3 bases, J lost 6 bases, and 15 bases lay in between. The CDR3 sequence: CASSMGGQRSNEQFF. In nucleotides, the CDR3 is TGTGCCAGTAGTATGGGGGGACAGAGAAGCAATGAGCAGTTCTTC.

The rearrangement joins TRBV12-5 to TRBJ2-1; 11 positions match TRBD2. Germline V gene data show CDR1 as LGHNT and CDR2 as FRNRAP. The ends lost 6 bases at V and 4 bases at J; junction bases unmatched: 5. This CDR3 region has 15 residues. CDR3 protein: CASGFTSGGYNEQFF. The CDR3 DNA sequence: TGTGCTAGTGGCTTCACTAGCGGGGGTTACAATGAGCAGTTCTTC.

This chain links TRBV11-2 with TRBJ2-1; 10 bases line up with TRBD2. The V gene's germline CDR1 is SGHAT and CDR2 FQNNGV. This CDR3 is built from 15 residues. V was clipped by 5 bases and J by 9 bases; unmatched bases: 10. This chain's CDR3 is CASSPYIAGGGEQFF. In nucleotides, the CDR3 is TGTGCCAGCAGCCCGTATATAGCGGGGGGAGGTGAGCAGTTCTTC.

The V and J genes are TRBV5-1 and TRBJ1-6; 9 positions agree with TRBD1. Per germline, CDR1 SGHRS and CDR2 YFSETQ. Trimming at V came to 3 bases and at J to 5 bases, leaving 3 bases not matched to a gene. This CDR3 has 15 residues. Here the CDR3 reads CASSSGTGNNSPLHF. The CDR3 DNA reads as TGCGCCAGCAGCTCGGGGACAGGGAATAATTCACCCCTCCACTTT.

This rearrangement joins TRBV5-1 to TRBJ2-3, with 9 bases matching TRBD1. Looked up from germline, CDR1 is SGHRS and CDR2 is YFSETQ. V shed 4 bases, J shed 2 bases, and the junction held 8 bases outside the gene matches. The CDR3 covers 16 residues. CDR3 loop: CASSMGQGYVTDTQYF. The DNA of the CDR3 is TGCGCCAGCAGCATGGGACAGGGCTATGTCACAGATACGCAGTATTTT.

This clone has just a few counts. The rearrangement uses TRBV28 and TRBJ1-1; D possibly corresponds to TRBD1 (6 bases). The CDR3 runs to 15 residues. The V gene's germline CDR1 is MDHEN and CDR2 SYDVKM. V shed 3 bases and J shed 0 bases, with 11 bases lying between them. The CDR3 sequence is CASSFYGTMNTEAFF. CDR3 DNA sequence: TGTGCCAGCAGTTTTTACGGGACAATGAACACTGAAGCTTTCTTT. The full variable domain, with the rest looked up from reference TRBV28 and TRBJ1-1, is DVKVTQSSRYLVKRTGEKVFLECVQDMDHENMFWYRQDPGLGLRLIYFSYDVKMKEKGDIPEGYSVSREKKERFSLILESASTNQTSMYLCASSFYGTMNTEAFFGQGTRLTVV.

The rearrangement joins TRBV9 to TRBJ1-5; 7 bases match TRBD1. Germline V gene sequence: CDR1 SGDLS, CDR2 YYNGEE. V lost 3 bases, J lost 0 bases, and 15 bases stayed unmatched. This CDR3 has 19 residues. The CDR3 is CASSEPPGTVYDSNQPQHF. Written as DNA, the CDR3 is TGTGCCAGCAGCGAACCCCCGGGGACAGTTTATGATAGCAATCAGCCCCAGCATTTT. The complete variable domain, with remaining parts taken from reference TRBV9 and TRBJ1-5, reads DSGVTQTPKHLITATGQRVTLRCSPRSGDLSVYWYQQSLDQGLQFLIQYYNGEERAKGNILERFSAQQFPDLHSELNLSSLELGDSALYFCASSEPPGTVYDSNQPQHFGDGTRLSIL.